This T cell receptor beta chain was recovered during a study of blood T cell repertoires in COVID-19. The overall study: COVID-19 samples from acute and convalescent phases originated in the United States, Italy and Spain.

Assay used: immunoSEQ multiplex PCR; TCRdb lists only in-frame clones, some missing. The sample consists of 140,000 or so clones, around 77% of them appearing once. Trimming pared 4 bases from V and 3 bases from J, leaving 18 bases between. This CDR3 is 16 amino acids long. The germline V gene has CDR1 SGHRS and CDR2 YFSETQ. This sequence originates from a man aged 45-65 years with active or convalescent COVID-19. Sequencing was carried out using peripheral blood. The chain joins TRBV5-1 to TRBJ2-3, with D possibly TRBD2 on 5 matching bases. Here the CDR3 DNA reads TGCGCCAGCAGCGCCGGCGCAGCGGCCAATACAGATACGCAGTATTTT. This sequence encodes CASSAGAAANTDTQYF.